What follows is one TCR beta chain and its context. The data originate from a study of blood T cell repertoires in COVID-19. Study as a whole: Material from acute and convalescent COVID-19 was sourced from the United States, Italy and Spain.

The CDR3 is made up of 14 amino acids. In germline, CDR1 is SGHAT, CDR2 FQNNGV. Trimming took 5 bases from V and 3 from J; bases not matched to a gene: 5. As handled by the study authors: By means of reference gene primer amplification, nucleated cell counts were estimated. Only in-frame clones appear in the TCRdb table, and some are missing; sequencing was by immunoSEQ multiplex PCR. D and trimming were read from the DNA, whereas the V and J calls and clone size are those reported in that table. In the table there are 380,000 or so clones, around nine tenths of which are singletons. Seattle patients were enrolled during active infection and followed longitudinally.

Source material: peripheral blood. The sequence was obtained from a woman aged 60-75 years with COVID-19, enrolled during active disease. V gene TRBV11-2 combines with J gene TRBJ2-5, with TRBD2 matching over 8 bases. In nucleotides, the CDR3 is TGTGCCAGCAGCCTAAATAGCGGGAAAGAGACCCAGTACTTC. This sequence encodes CASSLNSGKETQYF.